The 8 T cell receptor beta chains given below trace back to one sample, sequenced in a study of blood T cell repertoires in COVID-19. The data were produced by immunoSEQ multiplex PCR, yet TCRdb's version contains in-frame clones alone and is incomplete. Of about 58,000 clones listed, 78% were seen once; the top ten hold over 4%. The sample taken for sequencing was peripheral blood. These receptors were taken from a human donor in a cohort sampled during active COVID-19.

The rearrangement links TRBV4-3 to TRBJ2-7; TRBD2 matches 7 bases. CDR1 LGHNA and CDR2 YSLEER come from the germline V gene. With V trimmed by 3 bases and J by 0 bases, 2 bases remained unmatched. The CDR3 spans 14 residues. The chain's CDR3 is CASSQGLSSYEQYF. For the CDR3, the DNA is TGCGCCAGCAGCCAGGGACTATCCTCCTACGAGCAGTACTTC.

The chain employs TRBV5-1 and TRBJ2-5, with a tentative D call TRBD2 (6 bases). CDR1 is SGHRS and CDR2 is YFSETQ in the germline V gene. V was pared by 2 bases and J by 3 bases, with 14 bases between. The CDR3 sequence is 15 residues long. This chain's CDR3 is CASSFGGTIEETQYF. The CDR3 bases are TGCGCCAGCAGCTTTGGCGGGACCATAGAAGAGACCCAGTACTTC. Full variable domain (outside the CDR3, taken from reference TRBV5-1 and TRBJ2-5): KAGVTQTPRYLIKTRGQQVTLSCSPISGHRSVSWYQQTPGQGLQFLFEYFSETQRNKGNFPGRFSGRQFSNSRSEMNVSTLELGDSALYLCASSFGGTIEETQYFGPGTRLLVL.

CDR3 bases: TGTGCCATCAGTGCCAGCTCTGGGGCCAACGTCCTGACTTTC. Its translation: CAISASSGANVLTF. The chain recombines TRBV10-3 with TRBJ2-6; no clear D gene. Germline V gene sequence: CDR1 ENHRY, CDR2 SYGVKD. V lost 4 bases and J lost 0, with 4 bases in between. The CDR3 covers 14 residues.

CDR3 loop: CASSPETMSNQPQHF. In DNA, the CDR3 is TGCGCCAGCAGCCCCGAGACTATGAGTAATCAGCCCCAGCATTTT. The V and J genes are TRBV5-1 and TRBJ1-5; D uncertain. Germline-derived CDR1 and CDR2 are SGHRS and YFSETQ. The CDR3 covers 15 residues. Trimming pared 4 bases from V and 4 bases from J, leaving 15 bases between.

The chain has TRBV3-1 (or the pseudogene TRBV3-2) and TRBJ1-2, with D perhaps TRBD1 (6 bases). CDR3 length: 15 residues. Trimming took off 1 base at V and 5 bases at J, with 14 bases between the two ends. The germline gives CDR1 LGHDT, CDR2 YNNKEL (reference sequence). The CDR3 DNA is TGTGCCAGCAGCCAAGTTAGCGGGGGCATATATGGCTACACCTTC. Translated, it gives CASSQVSGGIYGYTF.

The table lists this clone with a count of one. The CDR3 spells CSVGDTYTEAFF. In DNA form, the CDR3 reads TGCAGCGTGGGGGACACGTACACTGAAGCTTTCTTT. The chain carries TRBV29-1 and TRBJ1-1; perhaps TRBD1 as D (6 bases). The ends were cut back, 6 bases at V and 3 bases at J, with 11 bases in the middle. The length of the CDR3 is 12 residues. Germline assignment: CDR1 SQVTM and CDR2 ANQGSEA.

This sequence joins TRBV18 and TRBJ2-7; 7 positions match TRBD1. The CDR3 totals 14 residues. V shed 5 bases and J 4 bases; nucleotides not matched to a gene: 8. Per germline, CDR1 KGHSH and CDR2 LQKENI. The CDR3 nucleotides are TGTGCCAGCTCATCCCGGGACAGAGCGTACGAGCAGTACTTC. It translates to CASSSRDRAYEQYF.

The chain recombines TRBV18 with TRBJ2-1, with a tentative D call TRBD1 (6 bases). The CDR3 covers 15 residues. Trimming pared 4 bases from V and 4 bases from J, leaving 14 bases between. The germline CDR1 and CDR2 sequences are KGHSH and LQKENI. CDR3 nucleotides: TGTGCCAGCTCACAAGTTTCAGGGGTATACAATGAGCAGTTCTTC. Amino acid sequence: CASSQVSGVYNEQFF.